The 10 T cell receptor beta chains in this list originate from one sample, sequenced in a study of T cells in localized non-small cell lung cancer. Sequencing used immunoSEQ multiplex PCR; TCRdb keeps in-frame clones, though not all of them. The sample shows more than 9,000 clones, around 79% of them seen only once. Sequenced here: peripheral blood, sampled before any cancer treatment. The source of these receptors is a male donor older than 55 with stage I lung adenocarcinoma.

The rearrangement links TRBV7-2 to TRBJ2-5, with unresolved D. There are 12 residues in the CDR3. The germline V and J ends were trimmed by 1 base and 3 bases, with 3 bases remaining between them. Germline CDR1 reads SGHTA; CDR2 reads FQGNSA. CDR3 in amino acids: CASSLGEETQYF. Here the CDR3 DNA reads TGTGCCAGCAGCTTAGGAGAAGAGACCCAGTACTTC.

CDR3 in amino acids: CASSPSSGGNNEQFF. The CDR3 region has the DNA TGTGCCAGCAGCCCCAGTAGCGGGGGGAACAATGAGCAGTTCTTC. The chain links TRBV7-2 to TRBJ2-1; TRBD2 matches at 10 bases. J lost 5 bases, V lost 5 bases, and 6 bases had no gene match. This CDR3 contains 15 residues. Germline CDR1 SGHTA, CDR2 FQGNSA.

The rearrangement links TRBV7-6 to TRBJ1-1; D is perhaps TRBD1 (5 bases). Per germline, CDR1 SGHVS and CDR2 FNYEAQ. V was pared by 3 bases and J by 5 bases, with 10 bases between. The CDR3 contains 13 residues. The CDR3 region is CASSFGGVTEAFF. The CDR3 region has the DNA TGTGCCAGCAGCTTCGGGGGGGTGACTGAAGCTTTCTTT.

V and J are TRBV7-2 and TRBJ2-7; no firm D call. Germline CDR1 SGHTA, CDR2 FQGNSA. The CDR3 has 13 residues. Trimming removed 3 bases from V and 1 base from J, with 7 bases in between. CDR3 bases: TGTGCCAGCAGCTTGTCCAGATCCTACGAGCAGTACTTC. It codes for CASSLSRSYEQYF.

The chain uses TRBV9 and TRBJ2-7; D gene unclear. Germline CDR1 SGDLS, CDR2 YYNGEE. The CDR3 consists of 15 residues. The V end lost 4 bases, the J end lost 0 bases, and 14 bases lay between the germline ends. CDR3 sequence reads: CASSPIGRSSYEQYF. CDR3 sequence (DNA): TGTGCCAGCAGCCCCATTGGCAGGAGCTCCTACGAGCAGTACTTC.

This chain connects TRBV7-8 to TRBJ1-1, with no clear D. In germline, CDR1 is SGHVS, CDR2 FQNEAQ. This CDR3 is 14 amino acids long. Trimming took off 4 bases at V and 2 bases at J, with 11 bases between the two ends. The CDR3 DNA sequence: TGTGCCAGCAGCTCCCAGCTTATCAACACTGAAGCTTTCTTT. Protein product: CASSSQLINTEAFF. Drawing the rest from reference TRBV7-8 and TRBJ1-1, the complete variable domain is GAGVSQSPRYKVAKRGQDVALRCDPISGHVSLFWYQQALGQGPEFLTYFQNEAQLDKSGLPSDRFFAERPEGSVSTLKIQRTQQEDSAVYLCASSSQLINTEAFFGQGTRLTVV.

This chain joins TRBV2 and TRBJ2-7; no firm D call. Germline CDR1 is SNHLY and CDR2 is FYNNEI. Trimming took off 2 bases at V and 3 bases at J, with 11 bases between the two ends. This CDR3 comprises 14 residues. The DNA of the CDR3 is TGTGCCAGCAGTGAAACGGGCCGAAACTACGAGCAGTACTTC. It translates to CASSETGRNYEQYF.

The rearrangement uses TRBV4-2 and TRBJ2-1; 8 bases align to TRBD2. The CDR3 consists of 14 residues. V shed 0 bases and J 9 bases; nucleotides not matched to a gene: 4. CDR1 is LGHNA, CDR2 YNFKEQ, per germline. CDR3: CASSQDTGGGEQFF. DNA of the CDR3: TGTGCCAGCAGCCAAGATACGGGGGGGGGTGAGCAGTTCTTC.

The chain uses TRBV19 and TRBJ1-1, with D tentatively TRBD1 (5 bases). V was shortened by 4 bases and J by 0 bases, with 9 bases between the two germline ends. This CDR3 has 14 residues. Germline CDR1 LNHDA, CDR2 SQIVND (reference sequence). CDR3 DNA: TGTGCCAGTAGTACCGACAGCCTGAACACTGAAGCTTTCTTT. This encodes CASSTDSLNTEAFF.

The J gene is TRBJ2-5, the V gene TRBV5-1, with 8 bases aligning to TRBD1. CDR3 length: 14 residues. The germline gives CDR1 SGHRS, CDR2 YFSETQ. V lost 4 bases, J lost 2 bases, and 4 bases stayed unmatched. The CDR3 protein is CASSLRTGQETQYF. As DNA, the CDR3 is TGCGCCAGCAGCCTTCGGACAGGGCAAGAGACCCAGTACTTC.